These 27 T cell receptor beta chains were sequenced from one sample in a study of blood T cells in healthy people across ages. A second PCR, run for about 6 to 12 cycles, used a sample-barcoded 5' primer plus a J-beta primer mix. TCRdb independently ran MiXCR on the 5' RACE reads; one entry per CDR3 protein. The table includes approximately 1.5 million distinct CDR3 sequences, roughly 32% detected once. Sequencing was carried out using blood. The source is a woman in her twenties or thirties in good health.

This sequence joins TRBV12-3 or TRBV12-4 and TRBJ2-5, with D unresolved. Trimming took 5 bases from V and 5 from J, leaving 12 bases between them. The CDR3 has 13 amino acids. The CDR3 region is CASSTWTRETQYF. CDR3 in DNA: TGTGCCAGCAGTACGTGGACGAGGGAGACCCAGTACTTC.

This sequence joins TRBV20-1 and TRBJ2-3; a possible D gene is TRBD2 (6 bases). V lost 7 bases and J 3 bases, leaving 17 bases between the germline ends. The V gene's germline CDR1 is DFQATT and CDR2 SNEGSKA (reference sequence). This CDR3 is 14 amino acids long. As DNA, the CDR3 is TGCAGTGTCTCCGGGACTGCCGTAACAGATACGCAGTATTTT. This encodes CSVSGTAVTDTQYF.

The CDR3 loop reads CASSKGFPPGGPSYEQYF. Here the CDR3 DNA reads TGTGCCAGCAGCAAAGGTTTCCCGCCGGGAGGGCCTTCCTACGAGCAGTACTTC. The chain recombines TRBV21-1 with TRBJ2-7; no check of the table's D call, TRBD2, against the DNA was made. TRBV21-1 is noted as a pseudogene. The CDR3 sequence is 18 residues long.

The CDR3 sequence is CASSPRSSGGIAKNIQYF. In DNA form, the CDR3 reads TGTGCCAGCAGCCCTCGAAGTAGCGGGGGGATTGCCAAAAACATTCAGTACTTC. V is TRBV27 and J is TRBJ2-4; 10 bases align to TRBD2. CDR3 size: 18 residues. V shed 6 bases and J 1 base; nucleotides not matched to a gene: 12. Germline V gene sequence: CDR1 MNHEY, CDR2 SMNVEV (reference sequence).

The V call is TRBV3-1, the J call TRBJ2-5; 16 bases fit TRBD2. CDR1 LGHDT and CDR2 YNNKEL come from the germline V gene (reference sequence). This CDR3 spans 18 amino acids. The V and J ends lost 2 bases and 5 bases, in that order; junction bases with no gene match: 8. The CDR3 sequence is CASSQLGLAGGPAETQYF. CDR3 coding DNA: TGTGCCAGCAGCCAACTGGGACTAGCGGGGGGGCCCGCTGAGACCCAGTACTTC.

This clonotype occurred many times. V usage is TRBV29-1 and J usage is TRBJ2-3, with TRBD1 identical over 9 bases. The trim removed 4 bases at V and 0 bases at J, leaving 11 bases unmatched. The CDR3 loop spans 17 amino acids. The V gene's germline CDR1 is SQVTM and CDR2 ANQGSEA. The DNA of the CDR3 is TGCAGCGTTGTGATCCCCGGACAGGGGCCCAGCACAGATACGCAGTATTTT. Translating it yields CSVVIPGQGPSTDTQYF.

The J gene is TRBJ1-2, the V gene TRBV6-1; D is unresolved. The germline V and J ends were trimmed by 1 base and 2 bases, with 8 bases remaining between them. Germline values: CDR1 MNHNS, CDR2 SASEGT. There are 14 residues in the CDR3. As DNA, the CDR3 is TGTGCCAGCAGTGAAGGTCAGAGAAACTATGGCTACACCTTC. Its translation: CASSEGQRNYGYTF.

The V and J genes are TRBV20-1 and TRBJ2-2, with D possibly being TRBD1 (6 bases). The CDR3 contains 14 residues. Germline CDR1 and CDR2: DFQATT and SNEGSKA (reference sequence). Trimming shortened V by 2 bases and J by 5 bases, and 12 bases separated the two germline ends. This chain's CDR3 is CSARTPQGTGELFF. CDR3 coding DNA: TGCAGTGCTAGAACTCCACAGGGTACCGGGGAGCTGTTTTTT.

The chain uses TRBV9 and TRBJ2-2; 10 bases line up with TRBD2. V shed 3 bases, J shed 8 bases, and the junction held 7 bases outside the gene matches. CDR1 and CDR2 (germline): SGDLS, YYNGEE. This CDR3 is 15 amino acids long. As DNA, the CDR3 is TGTGCCAGCAGCGACGAGCGGGGGGGCCGGGGGGAGCTGTTTTTT. Translation gives CASSDERGGRGELFF.

On this clonotype itself: A read error may be the cause here, since a much bigger clone is one base away. V usage is TRBV11-2 and J usage is TRBJ2-7, with no clear D. V was pared by 3 bases and J by 6 bases, with 9 bases between. The CDR3 contains 12 residues. CDR1 SGHAT and CDR2 FQNNGV come from the germline V gene. This CDR3 is CASSFPRTEQYF. As DNA, the CDR3 is TGTGCCAGCAGCTTCCCTCGGACCGAGCAGTACTTC.

This clonotype has ten or more counts. The chain carries TRBV10-3 and TRBJ2-7; D ambiguous. The V and J ends lost 4 bases and 3 bases respectively, with 7 bases between them. The CDR3 extends over 12 amino acids. The V gene's germline CDR1 is ENHRY and CDR2 SYGVKD. Written as DNA, the CDR3 is TGTGCCATCAGTGGGTCCCACTACGAGCAGTACTTC. This codes for CAISGSHYEQYF.

The chain recombines TRBV7-2 with TRBJ2-7; D remains ambiguous. V lost 2 bases to trimming and J lost 7 bases, with 15 bases between them. CDR3 length equals 14 residues. From germline, CDR1 is SGHTA and CDR2 FQGNSA. The CDR3 protein is CASSLSTVPNEQYF. In DNA, the CDR3 is TGTGCCAGCAGCTTATCCACGGTTCCGAATGAGCAGTACTTC.

This clonotype appeared a few times. The chain links TRBV6-1 to TRBJ2-1; TRBD2 matches at 8 bases. V shed 6 bases and J 7 bases; nucleotides not matched to a gene: 11. The V gene's germline CDR1 is MNHNS and CDR2 SASEGT. The CDR3 has 15 amino acids. CDR3 sequence reads: CASSVVVAGKNEQFF. CDR3 DNA sequence: TGTGCCAGCAGCGTGGTAGTAGCGGGGAAAAATGAGCAGTTCTTC.

As concerns this clonotype: This may stem from a read error, because a much larger clone lies one nucleotide away. V and J are TRBV29-1 and TRBJ1-2; tentative D call: TRBD1 (6 bases). Germline CDR1 SQVTM, CDR2 ANQGSEA. With 2 bases removed from V and 8 bases from J, the gap between germline ends came to 12 bases. The CDR3 has 12 residues. The CDR3 sequence: CSVEPGGRGYTF. The CDR3 nucleotides read TGCAGCGTTGAACCGGGGGGGCGCGGCTACACCTTC.

The genes are TRBV2 and TRBJ2-1, with D hard to call. The V gene's germline CDR1 is SNHLY and CDR2 FYNNEI. This CDR3 has 13 residues. Trimming left V 0 bases short and J 7 bases short, with 7 bases between. As DNA, the CDR3 is TGTGCCAGCAGTGAAGCGCGGCGAAATGAGCAGTTCTTC. This gives the protein CASSEARRNEQFF.

This clonotype was counted between two and nine times. This CDR3 reads CSAPIAGMGSDTQYF. In nucleotides, the CDR3 is TGCAGTGCTCCCATAGCGGGGATGGGGTCAGATACGCAGTATTTT. The gene calls are TRBV20-1 and TRBJ2-3; 8 bases align to TRBD2. V trimming: 5 bases; J trimming: 4 bases; junction bases outside the gene matches: 11. The CDR3 has 15 residues. Germline CDR1 reads DFQATT; CDR2 reads SNEGSKA (reference sequence).

The V and J genes are TRBV24-1 and TRBJ2-7; 7 nucleotides align to TRBD1. The CDR3 loop spans 16 amino acids. After removal of 6 bases from V and 3 bases from J, the junction contained 13 bases not matched to a gene. CDR1 KGHDR and CDR2 SFDVKD come from the germline V gene. The CDR3 DNA follows: TGTGCCACCAGTCCGGGGCGAGCGAGGGGGCACTACGAGCAGTACTTC. Protein sequence: CATSPGRARGHYEQYF.

J is TRBJ2-5 and V is TRBV2; D unclear. Near its end, the DNA agrees better with TRBJ2-7, so the J call may be wrong. The CDR3 loop spans 11 amino acids. CDR1 is SNHLY and CDR2 is FYNNEI in the germline V gene. This CDR3 is CASRPAYEQYF. In DNA, the CDR3 is TGTGCCAGCAGGCCCGCTTACGAGCAGTACTTC.

This clonotype showed up just a few times. The chain is built from TRBV12-3 or TRBV12-4 and TRBJ2-5, with 7 bases matching TRBD1. J lost 4 bases, V lost 1 base, and 12 bases had no gene match. The CDR3 consists of 17 residues. CDR3 in DNA: TGTGCCAGCAGTTTAGAGTACGGGGCCGCAGGGGGAGAGACCCAGTACTTC. It codes for CASSLEYGAAGGETQYF.

In the case of this clonotype: With a much larger clone just one base away, this may be a read error. This chain links TRBV9 with TRBJ1-2; the D gene is possibly TRBD1 (6 bases). The germline V gene encodes CDR1 SGDLS and CDR2 YYNGEE. CDR3 length: 16 amino acids. This CDR3 is CASSVQAQGSRYGHTF. The CDR3 DNA reads as TGTGCCAGCAGCGTACAGGCCCAGGGGTCTCGCTATGGCCACACCTTC. The variable domain in full, completed from reference TRBV9 and TRBJ1-2, reads DSGVTQTPKHLITATGQRVTLRCSPRSGDLSVYWYQQSLDQGLQFLIQYYNGEERAKGNILERFSAQQFPDLHSELNLSSLELGDSALYFCASSVQAQGSRYGHTFGSGTRLTVV.

This clonotype occurred a few times. The chain couples TRBV9 to TRBJ2-7; 10 bases are a match to TRBD1. Germline CDR1 and CDR2: SGDLS and YYNGEE. The junction had 10 bases not matched to a gene; V was cut back by 0 bases and J by 7 bases. The CDR3 is made up of 16 amino acids. Here the CDR3 reads CASSVGGGTGALEQYF. CDR3 DNA: TGTGCCAGCAGCGTAGGAGGAGGGACAGGGGCCTTAGAGCAGTACTTC.

This clonotype was counted at least ten times. The rearrangement joins TRBV6-6 to TRBJ2-7; the D gene could be TRBD1 or TRBD2 (6 bases each). The V gene lost 0 bases and the J gene lost 3 bases, with 9 bases spanning the gap. CDR3 length equals 14 residues. CDR1 and CDR2 from the germline V gene are MNHNY and SVGAGI (reference sequence). The CDR3 spells CASSYSKGGYEQYF. The CDR3 DNA is TGTGCCAGCAGTTACTCGAAGGGGGGCTACGAGCAGTACTTC.

The chain employs TRBV7-9 and TRBJ1-1; 12 nucleotides align to TRBD1. Trimming took 6 bases from V and 3 from J; bases not matched to a gene: 20. The V gene's germline CDR1 is SEHNR and CDR2 FQNEAQ (reference sequence). The CDR3 runs to 20 residues. CDR3 in DNA: TGTGCCAGCAGGTCGCGGGGCCCCGGGACAGGGGGCTCCATGTACACTGAAGCTTTCTTT. Translating gives CASRSRGPGTGGSMYTEAFF.

In its sample, this clonotype was seen a few times. The V and J genes are TRBV5-1 and TRBJ2-7; D remains unclear. V was clipped by 0 bases and J by 3 bases, with 10 bases between them. Germline V gene data show CDR1 as SGHRS and CDR2 as YFSETQ. This CDR3 comprises 14 residues. CDR3 nucleotide sequence: TGCGCCAGCAGCTTGGTGAGCAGATTCTACGAGCAGTACTTC. Its translation is CASSLVSRFYEQYF.

This clonotype was seen ten or more times. The CDR3 nucleotides read TGCGCCAGCAGCCAAGTTCGTGCTAACTATGGCTACACCTTC. Translation gives CASSQVRANYGYTF. The genes are TRBV4-1 and TRBJ1-2; no reliable D call. Trimming cost V 1 base and J 0 bases, with 6 bases left between them. The CDR3 contains 14 residues. The germline CDR1 and CDR2 sequences are MGHRA and YSYEKL.

About this clonotype: The junction departs from germline at one end; a sequencing error may be responsible. The gene calls are TRBV6-4 and TRBJ1-5; D remains unclear. Germline V CDR1 and CDR2: MRHNA, SNTAGT. The CDR3 contains 15 residues. CDR3 nucleotide sequence: TGTGCCAGCACGAGCGGGCCGCCGGGCAATCAGCTCCAGCATTTT. The encoded protein is CASTSGPPGNQLQHF.

This clonotype was found many times. The V call is TRBV6-2 or TRBV6-3, the J call TRBJ1-1; D gene ambiguous. The CDR3 has 12 residues. The V gene lost 7 bases and the J gene lost 0 bases, with 6 bases spanning the gap. Germline loops: CDR1 MNHEY, CDR2 SVGEGT. CDR3 in amino acids: CASKTVNTEAFF. The CDR3 coding sequence is TGTGCCAGCAAGACTGTGAACACTGAAGCTTTCTTT.